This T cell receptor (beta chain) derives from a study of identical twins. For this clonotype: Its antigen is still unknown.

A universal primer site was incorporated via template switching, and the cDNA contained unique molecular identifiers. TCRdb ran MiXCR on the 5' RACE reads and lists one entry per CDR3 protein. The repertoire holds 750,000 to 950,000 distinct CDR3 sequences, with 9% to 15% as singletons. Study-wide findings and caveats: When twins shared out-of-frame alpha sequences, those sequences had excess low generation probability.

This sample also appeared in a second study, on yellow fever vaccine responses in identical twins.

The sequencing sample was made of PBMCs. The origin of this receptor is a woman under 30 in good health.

The chain's CDR3 is CATSSRAGLWAGANVLTF. CDR3 coding DNA: TGTGCCACCAGCTCCCGAGCCGGGCTCTGGGCTGGGGCCAACGTCCTGACTTTC. The chain combines TRBV15 with TRBJ2-6; D uncertain. The CDR3 has 18 residues. Trimming cost V 5 bases and J 2 bases, with 19 bases left between them. CDR1 is LNHNV, CDR2 YYDKDF, per germline (reference sequence).